This entry lists 2 T cell receptor beta chains sequenced from one sample in a study of blood T cell repertoires in COVID-19. Measured with immunoSEQ multiplex PCR; TCRdb has only the in-frame clones, and not every one. The sample consists of some 76,000 clones, just over 90% of them appearing once. The sample was peripheral blood. Every receptor here comes from a woman aged 18-30 years with acute or convalescent COVID-19.

This rearrangement joins TRBV5-1 to TRBJ1-2; 7 bases map to TRBD1. The junction had 11 bases not matched to a gene; V was cut back by 4 bases and J by 5 bases. The CDR3 has 15 residues. Germline values: CDR1 SGHRS, CDR2 YFSETQ. The CDR3: CASSPTGDRFYGYTF. The DNA for the CDR3 is TGCGCCAGCAGCCCTACAGGGGACCGATTTTATGGCTACACCTTC.

This clone has just one count. The V call is TRBV2, the J call TRBJ1-6; 12 positions agree with TRBD1. With 10 bases clipped from V and 8 bases from J, the junction kept 6 bases outside the gene matches. There are 14 residues in the CDR3. The germline gives CDR1 SNHLY, CDR2 FYNNEI. The CDR3 is CATGTGGIYSPLHF. In DNA, the CDR3 is TGTGCCACCGGGACAGGGGGCATATATTCACCCCTCCACTTT.